The rows below give T cell receptor beta chains drawn from one sample of a study of memory CD4+ T cells and cytomegalovirus serostatus. The assay was immunoSEQ multiplex PCR, and TCRdb's table has in-frame clones only and misses some. The sample lists 45,000 to 65,000 clones; 82% were seen once. The sequenced sample consisted of memory CD4+ T cells from blood. Source of these receptors: an adult in good health and CMV-seronegative. Each CDR3 is given with its conserved first and last residue. A D gene is named only where the DNA matches it firmly. Clone size is stated in some rows and not others, as once, few, many or a class when expanded.

D gene,clone size,V gene,J gene,CDR3 DNA,CDR3 protein
.,.,TRBV4-3,TRBJ2-7,TGCGCCAGCAGCCAAGAAGAGGGGAGAGGGAACGAGCAGTACTTC,CASSQEEGRGNEQYF
.,.,TRBV5-6,TRBJ1-2,TGTGCCAGCAGACCTGGTCCGGGGGATGTGAACTATGGCTACACCTTC,CASRPGPGDVNYGYTF
.,.,TRBV2,TRBJ1-1,TGTGCCAGCAGTGGTCAGGGTCCCCGGACGACTTTCTTT,CASSGQGPRTTFF
.,.,TRBV7-2,TRBJ2-2,TGTGCCAGCAGCCCGTGGACTATGATTCCGGCCGGGGAGCTGTTTTTT,CASSPWTMIPAGELFF
.,once,TRBV30,TRBJ1-2,TGTGCCTGGACTTACTCCACAGGGAATGGCTACACCTTC,CAWTYSTGNGYTF
.,.,TRBV5-1,TRBJ1-5,TGCGCCAGCAGCTTGTATGGAGGGGGGGGCGATCAGCCCCAGCATTTT,CASSLYGGGGDQPQHF
TRBD2,.,TRBV7-6,TRBJ2-7,TGTGCCAGCAGCTTAGGGGAGGGCCACTCGGGCTACGAGCAGTACTTC,CASSLGEGHSGYEQYF
.,.,TRBV7-2,TRBJ1-1,TGTGCCAGCAGCTTAGCCGCCCCGGGAGACTCTGAAGCTTTCTTT,CASSLAAPGDSEAFF
.,.,TRBV5-4,TRBJ2-1,TGTGCCAGCAGCTCACCATGGGCAGGGACCTACAATGAGCAGTTCTTC,CASSSPWAGTYNEQFF
.,.,TRBV6-1,TRBJ1-5,TGTGCCAGCAGTGTTGGGAGGTCCCAGCATTTT,CASSVGRSQHF
.,.,TRBV5-1,TRBJ2-3,TGCGCCAGCTACGAGGGGGGGATAGATACGCAGTATTTT,CASYEGGIDTQYF
TRBD1,.,TRBV19,TRBJ1-5,TGTGCCAGTAGTATAGATGGAGGATTTACAGGGGATCAGCCCCAGCATTTT,CASSIDGGFTGDQPQHF
.,.,TRBV5-1,TRBJ2-6,TGCGCCAGCAGCTTGCTCTCATACAGCTCTGGGGCCAACGTCCTGACTTTC,CASSLLSYSSGANVLTF
.,.,TRBV5-4,TRBJ1-5,TGTGCCAGCACCAGGGACCCTTTT,CASTRDPF